These 19 T cell receptor beta chains were sequenced from one sample in a study of T-cell memory formation after mild COVID-19. Using its own MiXCR run on the 5' RACE reads, TCRdb lists one record per CDR3 protein. In the table there are just over 300,000 distinct CDR3 sequences, approximately 20% of which are singletons. Sequencing used PBMCs or a T cell subset sorted from them (not recorded which). These receptors all stem from a man aged 18 to 29 who had mild COVID-19 (a few samples of this study predate the infection). Cell type and time point are not known.

This clonotype was found a few times. The chain uses TRBV29-1 and TRBJ2-7, with D perhaps TRBD1 (6 bases). Trimming removed 6 bases at V and 6 bases at J, with 12 bases between. This CDR3 is built from 11 residues. Germline values: CDR1 SQVTM, CDR2 ANQGSEA. The chain's CDR3 is CSVAQGREQYV. The CDR3 DNA reads TGCAGCGTCGCACAGGGTCGCGAGCAGTACGTC.

This clonotype was recorded a few times. The rearrangement joins TRBV28 to TRBJ2-5; 10 nucleotides line up with TRBD2. The V gene end was trimmed by 8 bases and the J gene end by 4 bases; junction bases not matched to a gene: 10. Germline V CDR1 and CDR2: MDHEN, SYDVKM. The CDR3 spans 15 residues. As DNA, the CDR3 is TGTGCCAGCCGGTCCTCCGAGCGGGGGGGAGAGACCCAGTACTTC. Translation gives CASRSSERGGETQYF.

The chain joins TRBV20-1 to TRBJ2-3; TRBD1 is a possible D gene (5 bases). There are 17 residues in the CDR3. Germline V CDR1 and CDR2: DFQATT, SNEGSKA (reference sequence). V lost 2 bases and J lost 0, with 18 bases in between. CDR3 amino acids: CSARLPGALPSTDTQYF. The CDR3 DNA reads TGCAGTGCTAGACTCCCTGGGGCTCTCCCTAGCACAGATACGCAGTATTTT.

This clonotype turned up a few times. This rearrangement joins TRBV6-4 to TRBJ1-6; D is uncertain. This CDR3 contains 12 residues. The germline V gene encodes CDR1 MRHNA and CDR2 SNTAGT. The V and J ends lost 0 bases and 15 bases respectively, with 9 bases between them. The CDR3 spells CASSDSSVHLHF. The CDR3 nucleotides are TGTGCCAGCAGTGACTCGTCGGTACACCTCCACTTT.

The chain uses TRBV27 and TRBJ2-7; TRBD2 is a possible D gene (6 bases). CDR3 size: 14 residues. CDR1 and CDR2 (germline): MNHEY, SMNVEV (reference sequence). The V end lost 6 bases, the J end lost 5 bases, and 17 bases lay between the germline ends. CDR3 sequence reads: CASSPSGDWDEQYF. For the CDR3, the DNA is TGTGCCAGCAGCCCCTCGGGGGATTGGGACGAGCAGTACTTC.

This clonotype has only a few counts. The chain is built from TRBV20-1 and TRBJ2-6, with 8 bases aligning to TRBD1. Germline CDR1 reads DFQATT; CDR2 reads SNEGSKA (reference sequence). This CDR3 is 18 amino acids long. CDR3 sequence: CSAPMGQVFTAGANVLTF. The CDR3 coding sequence is TGCAGCGCGCCGATGGGACAGGTGTTCACAGCTGGGGCCAACGTCCTGACTTTC.

CDR3 in amino acids: CASSIGAGQYF. The CDR3 nucleotides are TGTGCCAGCAGTATCGGGGCCGGGCAGTACTTC. The chain employs TRBV7-2 and TRBJ2-7; D could derive from TRBD1 or TRBD2 (5 bases each). The CDR3 contains 11 residues. From germline, CDR1 is SGHTA and CDR2 FQGNSA. The germline V and J ends were trimmed by 6 bases and 9 bases, with 12 bases remaining between them.

This clonotype came up a few times. The chain employs TRBV11-2 and TRBJ1-2; 10 bases line up with TRBD1. With 4 bases clipped from V and 6 bases from J, the junction kept 5 bases outside the gene matches. Germline V gene data show CDR1 as SGHAT and CDR2 as FQNNGV. This CDR3 comprises 14 residues. The chain's CDR3 is CASSSRQGADGYTF. Here the CDR3 DNA reads TGTGCCAGCAGCTCCCGACAGGGGGCGGATGGCTACACCTTC. The full variable domain, its missing parts supplied by reference TRBV11-2 and TRBJ1-2, is EAGVAQSPRYKIIEKRQSVAFWCNPISGHATLYWYQQILGQGPKLLIQFQNNGVVDDSQLPKDRFSAERLKGVDSTLKIQPAKLEDSAVYLCASSSRQGADGYTFGSGTRLTVV.

This clonotype was recorded once. The V call is TRBV4-3, the J call TRBJ2-4; D unresolved. With 2 bases removed from V and 5 bases from J, the gap between germline ends came to 10 bases. Per germline, CDR1 LGHNA and CDR2 YSLEER. This CDR3 has 14 residues. CDR3 sequence (DNA): TGCGCCAGCAGCCAAAACTGGGTCGAAAACATTCAGTACTTC. Its translation: CASSQNWVENIQYF.

The chain uses TRBV6-1 and TRBJ1-1; D ambiguous. The length of the CDR3 is 13 residues. The germline gives CDR1 MNHNS, CDR2 SASEGT. V was clipped by 6 bases and J by 5 bases, with 13 bases between them. The CDR3 here is CASRSLWATEAFF. CDR3 nucleotide sequence: TGTGCCAGCAGGAGCCTGTGGGCTACTGAAGCTTTCTTT.

This clonotype was seen a few times. In DNA form, the CDR3 reads TGTGCCAGCAGTTCGGCAGTCAACACCGGGGAGCTGTTTTTT. Amino acid sequence: CASSSAVNTGELFF. The chain employs TRBV12-3 or TRBV12-4 and TRBJ2-2; D is unresolved. With 4 bases removed from V and 2 bases from J, the gap between germline ends came to 8 bases. There are 14 residues in the CDR3.

This CDR3 is CSVVGAVETQYF. The CDR3 nucleotides are TGCAGCGTTGTTGGCGCCGTGGAGACCCAGTACTTC. The chain combines TRBV29-1 with TRBJ2-5; D ambiguous. Germline lookup yields CDR1 SQVTM and CDR2 ANQGSEA. V lost 4 bases and J lost 5, with 11 bases in between. The CDR3 spans 12 residues.

This clonotype was found a few times. The V gene is TRBV12-3 or TRBV12-4, the J gene TRBJ2-3, with D uncertain. The CDR3 sequence is 14 residues long. The V end was cut by 3 bases, the J end by 0 bases, with 7 bases between. CDR3 coding DNA: TGTGCCAGCAGTTTTGGGCAGAGCACAGATACGCAGTATTTT. This gives the protein CASSFGQSTDTQYF.

There are a few counts of this clonotype. V and J are TRBV28 and TRBJ2-3, with D maybe TRBD1 (6 bases). Per germline, CDR1 MDHEN and CDR2 SYDVKM. With 11 bases removed from V and 0 bases from J, the gap between germline ends came to 15 bases. This CDR3 contains 14 residues. The CDR3 DNA follows: TGTGCCGGAAAGGGACAATTGAGCACAGATACGCAGTATTTT. Amino acids: CAGKGQLSTDTQYF. Variable domain in full (rest from reference TRBV28 and TRBJ2-3): DVKVTQSSRYLVKRTGEKVFLECVQDMDHENMFWYRQDPGLGLRLIYFSYDVKMKEKGDIPEGYSVSREKKERFSLILESASTNQTSMYLCAGKGQLSTDTQYFGPGTRLTVL.

This sequence joins TRBV4-3 and TRBJ2-3; D is possibly TRBD2 (5 bases). Per the germline V gene, CDR1 is LGHNA and CDR2 is YSLEER. The V and J ends lost 1 base and 7 bases respectively, with 9 bases between them. The CDR3 extends over 13 amino acids. The CDR3 loop is CASSQAGKNTQYF. CDR3 nucleotides: TGCGCCAGCAGCCAAGCGGGGAAGAATACGCAGTATTTT.

The chain links TRBV7-9 to TRBJ2-1; possibly TRBD2 for D (5 bases). The germline gives CDR1 SEHNR, CDR2 FQNEAQ (reference sequence). V was cut by 2 bases and J by 3 bases, with 11 bases left in between. The CDR3 has 15 residues. This CDR3 reads CASSLLSVIYNEQFF. The CDR3 DNA reads TGTGCCAGCAGCTTACTTAGCGTAATCTACAATGAGCAGTTCTTC.

The gene calls are TRBV7-2 and TRBJ2-2; D is tentatively TRBD1 or TRBD2 (5 bases each). The germline V and J ends were trimmed by 5 bases and 2 bases, with 18 bases remaining between them. The CDR3 contains 17 residues. The germline gives CDR1 SGHTA, CDR2 FQGNSA. CDR3 residues: CASSVPERDVNTGELFF. The CDR3 DNA reads TGTGCCAGCAGCGTTCCGGAGAGGGACGTCAACACCGGGGAGCTGTTTTTT. The whole variable domain, remainder taken from reference TRBV7-2 and TRBJ2-2, is GAGVSQSPSNKVTEKGKDVELRCDPISGHTALYWYRQSLGQGLEFLIYFQGNSAPDKSGLPSDRFSAERTGGSVSTLTIQRTQQEDSAVYLCASSVPERDVNTGELFFGEGSRLTVL.

This clonotype was seen a few times. The chain is built from TRBV12-3 or TRBV12-4 and TRBJ2-2; 8 positions match TRBD2. V shed 3 bases, J shed 3 bases, and the junction held 3 bases outside the gene matches. CDR3 length: 15 amino acids. CDR3 nucleotide sequence: TGTGCCAGCAGTTTGCGGGGGGTACACACCGGGGAGCTGTTTTTT. The encoded protein is CASSLRGVHTGELFF.

CDR3 DNA: TGCAGTGCAAGGGGGACAGGGTATCAGCCCCAGCATTTT. This encodes CSARGTGYQPQHF. The chain couples TRBV20-1 to TRBJ1-5; 9 bases are shared with TRBD1. The V segment lost 6 bases and the J segment 5 bases; nucleotides outside the gene matches: 5. Germline assignment: CDR1 DFQATT and CDR2 SNEGSKA (reference sequence). The length of the CDR3 is 13 residues.